These T cell receptor beta chains were read from a single sample in a study of cytomegalovirus exposure and HLA in healthy donors. TCRdb's copy holds only in-frame clones and misses some; the assay was immunoSEQ multiplex PCR. The sample lists a few hundred thousand clones, 80% to 90% occurring once. Material for sequencing was PBMCs. These receptor sequences come from a man younger than 40 in good health and CMV-seronegative. Each CDR3 is given with its conserved first and last residue. The order of the fields is J gene, D gene, V gene, CDR3 protein. D genes are given only for firm matches.

TRBJ1-4 | . | TRBV7-2 | CASSSQGGVTNEKLFF
TRBJ1-1 | . | TRBV7-2 | CASSITVLDTEAFF
TRBJ2-5 | . | TRBV6-4 | CASSETGPRAFETQYF
TRBJ2-5 | TRBD1 | TRBV11-2 | CASSLDLRGRGETQYF
TRBJ2-2 | . | TRBV5-5 | CASSSIGGARNTGELFF
TRBJ2-7 | . | TRBV5-4 | CASSLDRGTAEQYF
TRBJ1-6 | . | TRBV5-1 | CASSLDPAQNSPLHF
TRBJ2-1 | . | TRBV18 | CASSLGQINEQFF
TRBJ2-7 | . | TRBV2 | CASRDSPLDEQYF
TRBJ2-7 | TRBD1 | TRBV28 | CASRAPKQGGRYEQYF
TRBJ2-5 | . | TRBV18 | CASSTQLSLETQYF
TRBJ1-3 | . | TRBV9 | CASSVATGQIGNTIYF
TRBJ1-4 | . | TRBV5-4 | CASSFGGPATNEKLFF
TRBJ2-7 | TRBD2 | TRBV7-9 | CSSSRYTSGGSSYEQYF
TRBJ1-1 | . | TRBV9 | CASSVDSEGLTEAFF
TRBJ1-5 | TRBD1 | TRBV6-6 | CASSYPDRGHVQPQHF
TRBJ2-7 | . | TRBV27 | CASSLAGPSYEQYF
TRBJ2-7 | TRBD2 | TRBV5-1 | CASSLASGGDDEQYF
TRBJ2-5 | . | TRBV10-3 | CAISEPDRGSQETQYF
TRBJ2-7 | . | TRBV29-1 | CSAWTSPSGEQYF
TRBJ2-5 | TRBD2 | TRBV6-5 | CASSYTGHSGGETQYF
TRBJ1-1 | . | TRBV11-2 | CASSPSRDTEAFF
TRBJ1-4 | . | TRBV9 | CASSVSEGTNEKLFF
TRBJ1-4 | . | TRBV4-3 | CASSQGRRSEKLFF
TRBJ2-5 | . | TRBV6-5 | CASSYASGERRTQYF
TRBJ1-1 | . | TRBV27 | CASSLSGASTEAFF
TRBJ2-5 | . | TRBV28 | CASRADEGRETQYF
TRBJ2-7 | TRBD2 | TRBV7-2 | CASSLASPRLAGGEQYF
TRBJ1-4 | TRBD1 | TRBV2 | CASTDRGYEKLFF
TRBJ1-4 | TRBD1 | TRBV7-9 | CASSFTGDEKLFF
TRBJ2-3 | TRBD2 | TRBV11-2 | CASQWAREGDTQYF
TRBJ1-5 | . | TRBV28 | CASSFGQSNQPQHF
TRBJ2-7 | TRBD1 | TRBV7-2 | CASSFRDRSPSEQYF
TRBJ1-4 | TRBD1 | TRBV6-6 | CASSLVWDRDEKLFF
TRBJ1-5 | . | TRBV7-8 | CASSLVVGAQPQHF
TRBJ2-7 | . | TRBV11-1 | CASSLAGLPKYEQYF
TRBJ2-1 | . | TRBV5-1 | CASSLEQVYNEQFF
TRBJ1-1 | TRBD1 | TRBV12-5 | CASGRDRGFTPTEAFF
TRBJ1-1 | TRBD1 | TRBV12-5 | CASGTGGTEAFF
TRBJ2-7 | . | TRBV7-9 | CASSSREVPLGEQYF
TRBJ1-6 | TRBD1 | TRBV28 | CASSGTGGDNSPLHF
TRBJ2-7 | TRBD2 | TRBV6-5 | CASSYKAGGNYEQYF